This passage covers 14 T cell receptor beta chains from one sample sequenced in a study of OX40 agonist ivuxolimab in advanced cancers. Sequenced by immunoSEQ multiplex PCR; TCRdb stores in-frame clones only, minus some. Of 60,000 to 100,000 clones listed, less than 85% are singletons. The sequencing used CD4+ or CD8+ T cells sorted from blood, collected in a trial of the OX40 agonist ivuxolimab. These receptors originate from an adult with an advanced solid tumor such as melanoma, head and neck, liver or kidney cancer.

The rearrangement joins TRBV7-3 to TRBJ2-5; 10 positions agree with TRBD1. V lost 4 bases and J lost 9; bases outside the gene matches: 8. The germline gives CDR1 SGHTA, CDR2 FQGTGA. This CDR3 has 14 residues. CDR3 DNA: TGTGCCAGCAGCTCACGCCCCGGGACAGGGGCCCAGTACTTC. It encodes CASSSRPGTGAQYF.

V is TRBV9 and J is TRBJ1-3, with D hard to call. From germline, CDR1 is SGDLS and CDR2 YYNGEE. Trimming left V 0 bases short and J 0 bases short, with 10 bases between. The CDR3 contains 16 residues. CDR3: CASSVDSPPSGNTIYF. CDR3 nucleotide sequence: TGTGCCAGCAGCGTAGATAGTCCTCCCTCTGGAAACACCATATATTTT.

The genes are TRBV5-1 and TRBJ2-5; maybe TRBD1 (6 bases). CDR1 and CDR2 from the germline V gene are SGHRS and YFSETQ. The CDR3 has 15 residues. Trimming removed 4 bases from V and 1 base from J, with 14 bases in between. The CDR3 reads CASSPTGRAQETQYF. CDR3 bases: TGCGCCAGCAGCCCTACAGGGAGAGCCCAAGAGACCCAGTACTTC.

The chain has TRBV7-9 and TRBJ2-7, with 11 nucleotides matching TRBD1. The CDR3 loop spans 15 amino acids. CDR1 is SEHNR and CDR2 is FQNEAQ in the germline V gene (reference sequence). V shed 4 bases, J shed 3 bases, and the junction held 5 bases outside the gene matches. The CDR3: CASSSSGTGGYEQYF. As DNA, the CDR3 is TGTGCCAGCAGCTCGTCCGGGACAGGGGGCTACGAGCAGTACTTC.

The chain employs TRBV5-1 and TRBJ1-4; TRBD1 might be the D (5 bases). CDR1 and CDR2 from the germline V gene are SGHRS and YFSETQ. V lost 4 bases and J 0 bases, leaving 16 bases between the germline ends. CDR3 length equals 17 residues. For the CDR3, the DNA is TGCGCCAGCAGCCTAAACAGTCAGGGAGCAACTAATGAAAAACTGTTTTTT. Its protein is CASSLNSQGATNEKLFF.

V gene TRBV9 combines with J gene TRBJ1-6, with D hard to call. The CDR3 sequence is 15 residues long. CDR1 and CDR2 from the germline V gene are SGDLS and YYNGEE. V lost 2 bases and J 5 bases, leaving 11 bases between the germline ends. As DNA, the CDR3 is TGTGCCAGCAGCGTGTCGGTGGGAAATAATTCACCCCTCCACTTT. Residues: CASSVSVGNNSPLHF.

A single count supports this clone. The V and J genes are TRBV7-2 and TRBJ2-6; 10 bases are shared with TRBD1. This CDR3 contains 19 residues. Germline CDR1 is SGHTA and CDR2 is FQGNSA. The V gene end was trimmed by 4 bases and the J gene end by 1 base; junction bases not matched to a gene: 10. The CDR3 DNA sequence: TGTGCCAGCAGCTCCGCCGGGACAGGGGTAACGTCTGGGGCCAACGTCCTGACTTTC. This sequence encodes CASSSAGTGVTSGANVLTF.

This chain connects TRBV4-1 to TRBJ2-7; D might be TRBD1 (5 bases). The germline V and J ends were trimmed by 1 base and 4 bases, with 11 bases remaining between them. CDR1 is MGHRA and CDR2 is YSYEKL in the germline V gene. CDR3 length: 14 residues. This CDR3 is CASSQGRTQYEQYF. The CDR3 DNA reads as TGCGCCAGCAGCCAAGGAAGGACACAGTACGAGCAGTACTTC.

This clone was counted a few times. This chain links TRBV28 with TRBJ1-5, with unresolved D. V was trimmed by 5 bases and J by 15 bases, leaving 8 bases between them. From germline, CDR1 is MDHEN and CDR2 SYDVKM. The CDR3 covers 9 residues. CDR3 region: CASSPPVHF. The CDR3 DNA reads TGTGCCAGCAGTCCTCCCGTGCATTTT.

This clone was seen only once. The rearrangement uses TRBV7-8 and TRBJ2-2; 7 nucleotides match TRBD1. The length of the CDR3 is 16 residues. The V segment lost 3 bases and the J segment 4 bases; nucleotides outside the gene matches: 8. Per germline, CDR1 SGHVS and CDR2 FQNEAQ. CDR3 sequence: CASSFGQASFTGELFF. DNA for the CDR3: TGTGCCAGCAGCTTCGGACAGGCCTCCTTCACCGGGGAGCTGTTTTTT.

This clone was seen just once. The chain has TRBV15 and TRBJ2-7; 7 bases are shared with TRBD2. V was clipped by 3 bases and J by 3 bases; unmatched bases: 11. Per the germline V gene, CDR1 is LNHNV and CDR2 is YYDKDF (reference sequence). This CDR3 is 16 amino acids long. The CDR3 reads CATSSAVGGRLYEQYF. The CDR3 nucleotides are TGTGCCACCAGCAGCGCCGTCGGGGGGAGACTCTACGAGCAGTACTTC.

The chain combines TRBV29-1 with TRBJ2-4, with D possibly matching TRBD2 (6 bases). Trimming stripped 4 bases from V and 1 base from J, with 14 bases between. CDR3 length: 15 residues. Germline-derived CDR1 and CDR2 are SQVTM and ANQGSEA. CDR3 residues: CSVGSTSPAKNIQYF. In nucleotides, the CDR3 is TGCAGCGTTGGGTCGACTAGTCCTGCCAAAAACATTCAGTACTTC. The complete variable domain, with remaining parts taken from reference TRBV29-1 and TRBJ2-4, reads SAVISQKPSRDICQRGTSLTIQCQVDSQVTMMFWYRQQPGQSLTLIATANQGSEATYESGFVIDKFPISRPNLTFSTLTVSNMSPEDSSIYLCSVGSTSPAKNIQYFGAGTRLSVL.

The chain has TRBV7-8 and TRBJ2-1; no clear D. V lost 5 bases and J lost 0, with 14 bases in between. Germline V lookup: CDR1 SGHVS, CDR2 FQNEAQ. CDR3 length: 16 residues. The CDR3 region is CASSDKFLSSYNEQFF. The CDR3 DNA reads TGTGCCAGCAGCGATAAGTTCTTAAGCTCCTACAATGAGCAGTTCTTC.

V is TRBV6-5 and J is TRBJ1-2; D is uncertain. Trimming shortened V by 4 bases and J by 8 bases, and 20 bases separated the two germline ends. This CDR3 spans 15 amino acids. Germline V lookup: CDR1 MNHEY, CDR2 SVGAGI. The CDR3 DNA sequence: TGTGCCAGCAGTTTCTCGACATTCCCCCTGATGGGCTACACCTTC. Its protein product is CASSFSTFPLMGYTF.